This T cell receptor (beta chain) is from a study of blood T cells in healthy people across ages. Combining a sample-barcoded 5' primer with a J-beta primer mix, a second PCR ran for 7 to 11 cycles. In TCRdb, the 5' RACE reads were re-called with MiXCR into one record per CDR3 protein. The data show some 1.5 million distinct CDR3 sequences, with 28% seen just once and 7.7% held by the top ten. The CDR3 length is 16 residues. The germline V gene encodes CDR1 MDHEN and CDR2 SYDVKM. About this clonotype: The junction and the germline gene differ at one end; a read error may be behind it.

This clonotype originated in a woman aged 30 to 39 in good health. J is TRBJ2-4 and V is TRBV28; a possible D gene is TRBD2 (6 bases). Sequenced material: blood. The CDR3 DNA sequence: TGTGCCAACAGTTTATGGAGTGGGGTTGGAGGGAACATTCAGTACTTC. Encoded protein: CANSLWSGVGGNIQYF.